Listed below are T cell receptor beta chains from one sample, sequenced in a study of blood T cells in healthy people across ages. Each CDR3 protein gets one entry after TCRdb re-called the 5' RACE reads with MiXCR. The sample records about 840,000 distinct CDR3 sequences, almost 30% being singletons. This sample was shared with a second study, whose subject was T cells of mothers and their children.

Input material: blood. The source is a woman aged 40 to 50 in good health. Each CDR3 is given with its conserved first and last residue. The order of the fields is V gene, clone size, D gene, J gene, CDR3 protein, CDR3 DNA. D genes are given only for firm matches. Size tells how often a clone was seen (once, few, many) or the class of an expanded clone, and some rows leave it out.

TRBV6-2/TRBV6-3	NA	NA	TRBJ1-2	CASSTPLGYGYTF	TGTGCCAGCAGTACACCTTTGGGCTATGGCTACACCTTC
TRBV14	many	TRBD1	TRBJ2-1	CASSPQTGNNEQFF	TGTGCCAGCAGCCCCCAGACAGGGAACAATGAGCAGTTCTTC
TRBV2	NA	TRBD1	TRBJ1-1	CASSSDRAALF	TGTGCCAGCAGTTCGGACAGGGCTGCTCTCTTT
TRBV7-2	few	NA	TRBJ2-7	CASSRRERVYEQYF	TGTGCCAGCAGCCGTAGAGAGAGGGTCTACGAGCAGTACTTC
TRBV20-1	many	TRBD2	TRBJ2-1	CSPQGLAGGHEQFF	TGCAGTCCCCAGGGACTAGCGGGGGGACATGAGCAGTTCTTC
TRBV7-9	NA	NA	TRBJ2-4	CATAGRAKNIQYF	TGTGCCACTGCCGGACGGGCCAAAAACATTCAGTACTTC
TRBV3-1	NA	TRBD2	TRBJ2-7	CAGSQDPPLIRGDHEQYF	TGTGCCGGCAGCCAAGATCCGCCGCTCATCCGGGGGGACCACGAGCAGTACTTC
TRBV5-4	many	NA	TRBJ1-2	CASSLDRDVYGYTF	TGTGCCAGCAGCTTGGACAGGGATGTCTATGGCTACACCTTC
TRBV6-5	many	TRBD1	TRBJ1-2	CASSYRTGFGYTF	TGTGCCAGCAGTTACAGGACAGGGTTTGGCTACACCTTC
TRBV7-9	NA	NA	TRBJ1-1	CASSFQGLREAFF	TGTGCCAGCAGCTTCCAGGGTCTCAGGGAAGCTTTCTTT
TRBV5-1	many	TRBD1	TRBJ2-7	CASSLVSSGTGSYEQYF	TGCGCCAGCAGCTTGGTATCCTCCGGGACAGGCTCCTACGAGCAGTACTTC
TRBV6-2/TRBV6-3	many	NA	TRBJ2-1	CASSYSQVEQFF	TGTGCCAGCAGTTACTCACAGGTAGAGCAGTTCTTC
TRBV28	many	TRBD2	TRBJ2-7	CASNPHSGGAYEQYF	TGTGCCAGCAACCCTCATTCCGGGGGGGCTTACGAGCAGTACTTC
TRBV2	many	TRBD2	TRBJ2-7	CASSFMSGGRGEQYF	TGTGCCAGCAGTTTCATGAGCGGGGGAAGGGGCGAGCAGTACTTC
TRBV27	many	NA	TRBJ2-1	CASRAGAYNEQFF	TGTGCCAGCAGGGCGGGGGCTTACAATGAGCAGTTCTTC
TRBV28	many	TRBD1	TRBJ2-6	CASSPSGTGPGANVLTF	TGTGCCAGCAGTCCATCTGGGACAGGGCCTGGGGCCAACGTCCTGACTTTC
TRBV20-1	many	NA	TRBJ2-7	CSANTGTSLSYEQYF	TGCAGTGCGAATACCGGGACATCTCTCTCCTACGAGCAGTACTTC
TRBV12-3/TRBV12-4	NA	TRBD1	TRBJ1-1	CASKSDRGAARAFF	TGTGCCAGCAAATCGGACAGGGGCGCCGCGAGAGCTTTCTTT
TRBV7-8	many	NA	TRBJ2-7	CASSLGAGLGEQYF	TGTGCCAGCAGCTTAGGTGCAGGGCTAGGCGAGCAGTACTTC
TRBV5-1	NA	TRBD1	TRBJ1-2	CASSPPDRGFMYGYTF	TGCGCCAGCAGCCCGCCGGACAGGGGATTTATGTATGGCTACACCTTC
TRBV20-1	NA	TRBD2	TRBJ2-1	CSARDPASGGSNEQFF	TGCAGTGCTAGAGATCCCGCTAGCGGGGGGTCCAATGAGCAGTTCTTC
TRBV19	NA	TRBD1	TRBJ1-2	CASKDRGYYGYTF	TGTGCCAGTAAAGACAGGGGATACTATGGCTACACCTTC
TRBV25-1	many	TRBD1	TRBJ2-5	CASSTDRTWETQYF	TGTGCCAGCAGCACGGACAGGACCTGGGAGACCCAGTACTTC
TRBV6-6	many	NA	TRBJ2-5	CASSDWGAQETQYF	TGTGCCAGCAGTGATTGGGGGGCCCAAGAGACCCAGTACTTC
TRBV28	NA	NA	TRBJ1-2	CVSSSTRGYTF	TGTGTCAGCAGTTCGACAAGAGGCTACACCTTC
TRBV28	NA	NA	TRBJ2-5	CASMVSGRETQYF	TGTGCCAGCATGGTTTCAGGGAGGGAGACCCAGTACTTC
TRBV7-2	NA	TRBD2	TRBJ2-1	CASSGGTSYEQFF	TGTGCCAGCAGCGGGGGGACTAGCTATGAGCAGTTCTTC
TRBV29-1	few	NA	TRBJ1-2	CSGVDGYGYTF	TGCAGCGGGGTCGACGGATATGGCTACACCTTC
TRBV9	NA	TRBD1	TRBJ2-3	CASSVGVGQGVTDTQYF	TGTGCCAGCAGCGTAGGCGTGGGACAGGGAGTAACAGATACGCAGTATTTT
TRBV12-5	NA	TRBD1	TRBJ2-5	CASGLGQGAETQYF	TGTGCTAGTGGACTGGGACAGGGAGCGGAGACCCAGTACTTC
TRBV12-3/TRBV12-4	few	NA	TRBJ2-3	CASSLKRSTDTQYF	TGTGCCAGCAGCCTGAAGCGGTCTACAGATACGCAGTATTTT
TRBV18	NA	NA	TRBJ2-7	CASSPQSAGDEQYF	TGTGCCAGCTCACCACAGTCAGCTGGCGATGAGCAGTACTTC
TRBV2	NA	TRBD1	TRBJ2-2	CASKRRTGVTGELFF	TGTGCCAGCAAGAGGAGGACAGGGGTGACCGGGGAGCTGTTTTTT
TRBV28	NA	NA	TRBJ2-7	CASSLYRGASSYEQYF	TGTGCCAGCAGTTTATATCGGGGGGCGAGCTCCTACGAGCAGTACTTC
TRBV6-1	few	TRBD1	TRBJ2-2	CASSRQGSLTGELFF	TGTGCCAGCAGCAGACAGGGGAGCCTTACCGGGGAGCTGTTTTTT